These T cell receptor beta chains were read from a single sample in a study of T cell responses to AZD1222 COVID-19 vaccine. The repertoire was sequenced with immunoSEQ multiplex PCR; TCRdb's copy has only in-frame clones and lacks some. The profile shows 110,000 to 150,000 clones, about nine tenths of them singletons. This sample comprised peripheral blood, obtained 28 days after the second AZD1222 dose. These TCRs come from an adult who received the AZD1222 COVID-19 vaccine. CDR3s include the opening cysteine and the closing phenylalanine or tryptophan. A D gene is named only where the DNA matches it firmly.

CDR3 protein	D gene	V gene	J gene
CATSGIGENEQFF	-	TRBV24-1	TRBJ2-1
CASSLRTNTDTQYF	-	TRBV5-4	TRBJ2-3
CASSLAPRGGAGTEAFF	-	TRBV11-2	TRBJ1-1
CASSVAGARRSEQFF	TRBD2	TRBV10-2	TRBJ2-1
CASSPSPGTGPYEQYF	TRBD1	TRBV18	TRBJ2-7
CASSYRRQGAGGYTF	TRBD1	TRBV6-5	TRBJ1-2
CASSSDREGSNQPQHF	TRBD1	TRBV19	TRBJ1-5
CASSQFHGVEQYF	-	TRBV3-1/TRBV3-2	TRBJ2-7
CASSPRTSGGPNEQFF	TRBD2	TRBV7-6	TRBJ2-1
CSANHGQGEAFF	TRBD1	TRBV29-1	TRBJ1-1
CAILSTGGYNEQFF	-	TRBV2	TRBJ2-1
CASSPGPRDRAVWGPYGELFF	TRBD1	TRBV27	TRBJ2-2
CASSTRQGVTEAFF	TRBD1	TRBV5-1	TRBJ1-1
CASSYQGARTEAFF	TRBD1	TRBV6-6	TRBJ1-1
CASSLGGGHSSYEQYF	-	TRBV7-9	TRBJ2-7
CSASNRGSIKAEAFF	TRBD1	TRBV20-1	TRBJ1-1
CASSYKSYQETQYF	-	TRBV6-5	TRBJ2-5
CASSQDTYTEAFF	-	TRBV4-2	TRBJ1-1
CASSIDGYNEQFF	-	TRBV19	TRBJ2-1
CAISGPSSYNEQFF	-	TRBV10-3	TRBJ2-1
CASSWTATNEKLFF	-	TRBV5-1	TRBJ1-4
CASSFNPDTQYF	-	TRBV7-9	TRBJ2-3
CASRDSGSYEQYF	TRBD2	TRBV5-5	TRBJ2-7
CSASGGGPRASSYNEQFF	-	TRBV20-1	TRBJ2-1
CASSRQRDYNEQFF	TRBD2	TRBV18	TRBJ2-1
CASSIPQALAAFF	-	TRBV19	TRBJ1-1
CASSSDPLTGWGLTQYF	-	TRBV18	TRBJ2-5
CASSPPIGLAKNEQFF	TRBD2	TRBV18	TRBJ2-1
CASSDTDRGYNEQFF	TRBD1	TRBV2	TRBJ2-1
CASSVDRGYGYTF	TRBD1	TRBV9	TRBJ1-2
CASSFSGGNGYTF	-	TRBV27	TRBJ1-2
CASSRPGTRNTEAFF	-	TRBV19	TRBJ1-1
CASSELQGAYGYTF	TRBD1	TRBV9	TRBJ1-2
CASSSGQGGHYEQYF	TRBD1	TRBV7-9	TRBJ2-7
CASSHGTSGGYTDTQYF	TRBD2	TRBV19	TRBJ2-3
CASSPIGGRTQYF	-	TRBV9	TRBJ2-3
CASSPTFDRALYGYTF	TRBD1	TRBV18	TRBJ1-2
CASSLGSVETQYF	-	TRBV7-3	TRBJ2-5
CATSDGTSGRAGETQYF	TRBD2	TRBV24-1	TRBJ2-5
CASSSESVGGYTF	-	TRBV7-2	TRBJ1-2
CASSQDRGPGAFF	-	TRBV3-1/TRBV3-2	TRBJ1-1
CASRETANTEAFF	-	TRBV6-5	TRBJ1-1
CASSIGRNNEKLFF	-	TRBV19	TRBJ1-4
CASSISAGAPYGYTF	-	TRBV19	TRBJ1-2